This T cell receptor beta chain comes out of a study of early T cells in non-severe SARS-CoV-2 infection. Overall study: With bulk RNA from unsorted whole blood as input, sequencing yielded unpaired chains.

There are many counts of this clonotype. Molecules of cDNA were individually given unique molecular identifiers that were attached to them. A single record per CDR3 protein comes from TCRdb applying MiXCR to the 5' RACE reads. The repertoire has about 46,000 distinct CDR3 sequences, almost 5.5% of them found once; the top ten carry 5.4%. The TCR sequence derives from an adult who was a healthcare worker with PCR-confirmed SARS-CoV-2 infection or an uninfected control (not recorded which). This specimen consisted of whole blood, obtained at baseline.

DNA of the CDR3: TGCAGTGCTAGAGAAATGGGGTATGGCTACACCTTC. Encoded protein: CSAREMGYGYTF. J is TRBJ1-2 and V is TRBV20-1; no firm D call. The CDR3 contains 12 residues. Germline V gene data show CDR1 as DFQATT and CDR2 as SNEGSKA (reference sequence). Trimming left V 0 bases short and J 5 bases short, with 7 bases between.